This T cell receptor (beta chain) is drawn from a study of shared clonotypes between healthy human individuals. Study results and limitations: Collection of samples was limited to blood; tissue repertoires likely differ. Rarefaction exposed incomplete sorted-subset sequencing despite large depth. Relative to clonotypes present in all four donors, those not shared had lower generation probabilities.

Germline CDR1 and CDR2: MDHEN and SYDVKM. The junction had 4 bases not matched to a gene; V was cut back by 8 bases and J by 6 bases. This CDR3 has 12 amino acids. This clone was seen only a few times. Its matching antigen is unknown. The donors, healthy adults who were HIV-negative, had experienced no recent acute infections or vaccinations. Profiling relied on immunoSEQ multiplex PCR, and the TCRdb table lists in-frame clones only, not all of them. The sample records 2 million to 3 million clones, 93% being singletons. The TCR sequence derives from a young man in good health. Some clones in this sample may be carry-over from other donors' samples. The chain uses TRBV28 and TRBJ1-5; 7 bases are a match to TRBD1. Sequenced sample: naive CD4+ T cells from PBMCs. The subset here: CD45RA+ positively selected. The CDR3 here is CASGYRGQPQHF. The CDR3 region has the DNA TGTGCCAGCGGCTACAGGGGTCAGCCCCAGCATTTT.